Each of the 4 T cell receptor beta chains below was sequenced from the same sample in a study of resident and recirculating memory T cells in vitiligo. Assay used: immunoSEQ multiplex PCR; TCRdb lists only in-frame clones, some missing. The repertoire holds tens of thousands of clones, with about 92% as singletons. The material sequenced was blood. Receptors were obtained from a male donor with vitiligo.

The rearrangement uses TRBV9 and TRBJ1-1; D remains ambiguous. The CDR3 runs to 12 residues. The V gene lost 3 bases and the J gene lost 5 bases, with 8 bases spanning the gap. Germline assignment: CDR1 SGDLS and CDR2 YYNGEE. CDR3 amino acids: CASSAGGTEAFF. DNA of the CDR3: TGTGCCAGCAGCGCAGGAGGGACTGAAGCTTTCTTT.

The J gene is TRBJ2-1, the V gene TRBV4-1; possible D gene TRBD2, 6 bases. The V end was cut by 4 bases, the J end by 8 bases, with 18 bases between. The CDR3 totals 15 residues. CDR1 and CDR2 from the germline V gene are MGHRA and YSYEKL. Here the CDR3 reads CASSLSGASDYEQFF. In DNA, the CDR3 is TGCGCCAGCAGCCTTTCCGGGGCTAGCGACTATGAGCAGTTCTTC.

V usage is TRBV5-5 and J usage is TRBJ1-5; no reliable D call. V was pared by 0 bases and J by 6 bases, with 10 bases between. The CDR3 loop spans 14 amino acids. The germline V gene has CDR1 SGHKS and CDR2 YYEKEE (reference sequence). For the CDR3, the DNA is TGTGCCAGCAGCTTGGCTCTGGCCCCTCAGCCCCAGCATTTT. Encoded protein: CASSLALAPQPQHF.

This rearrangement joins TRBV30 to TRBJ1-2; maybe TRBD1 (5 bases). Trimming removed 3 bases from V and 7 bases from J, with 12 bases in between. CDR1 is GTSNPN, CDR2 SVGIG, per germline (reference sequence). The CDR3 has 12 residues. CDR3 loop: CAWSLGGGGYTF. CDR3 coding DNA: TGTGCCTGGAGCCTTGGGGGGGGTGGCTACACCTTC.